Reported below is one T cell receptor (beta chain). What it binds is not known. Here immunoSEQ multiplex PCR was the method, and the copy in TCRdb shows in-frame clones only, minus some. The table has around 100,000 clones, just under 95% seen once; the top ten hold around 2%. This specimen comes from a study of T cell responses to AZD1222 COVID-19 vaccine. Germline-derived CDR1 and CDR2 are MNHEY and SMNVEV (reference sequence). Trimming took off 6 bases at V and 0 bases at J, with 14 bases between the two ends. CDR3 length equals 15 residues. Study results and caveats: Along spike, vaccine-associated CD4 TCRs were found throughout, with dominance at 160-218 and 743-854. Donors skewed white British and female; clonal diversity was possibly underestimated. The study reported that nearly half of spike-specific TCRs target unmutated variant regions.

This TCR was sampled from an adult in good health. V and J are TRBV27 and TRBJ1-2; the D is unclear. Sequences were derived from peripheral blood, sampled on day 0 of AZD1222 vaccination. CDR3 sequence: CASSRDFLANYGYTF. The CDR3 DNA follows: TGTGCCAGCAGCCGCGACTTTCTAGCTAACTATGGCTACACCTTC.